The entry that follows covers one TCR beta chain sequence. Its antigen is not identified. This CDR3 has 15 residues. V lost 1 base and J 3 bases, leaving 14 bases between the germline ends. The germline V gene encodes CDR1 GTSNPN and CDR2 SVGIG (reference sequence). Data came from immunoSEQ multiplex PCR; TCRdb stores just in-frame clones and leaves some out. The data hold approximately 76,000 clones, with roughly nine tenths observed a single time. The data originate from a study of OX40 agonist ivuxolimab in advanced cancers. Blood samples were obtained at baseline, cycle 4 day 1, and cycle 7 day 1. Whole-study results and caveats: Partial responders receiving 0.1-3.0 mg/kg showed among the lowest clonal expansion.

This TCR came from an adult with an advanced solid tumor such as melanoma, head and neck, liver or kidney cancer. V gene TRBV30 combines with J gene TRBJ2-3; D is unresolved. The source was CD4+ or CD8+ T cells sorted from blood, collected in a trial of the OX40 agonist ivuxolimab. The CDR3 spells CAWSDFLGATDTQYF. CDR3 nucleotides: TGTGCCTGGAGTGATTTTTTAGGAGCAACAGATACGCAGTATTTT. The variable domain in full, completed from reference TRBV30 and TRBJ2-3, reads SQTIHQWPATLVQPVGSPLSLECTVEGTSNPNLYWYRQAAGRGLQLLFYSVGIGQISSEVPQNLSASRPQDRQFILSSKKLLLSDSGFYLCAWSDFLGATDTQYFGPGTRLTVL.